This TCR beta chain was captured in a study of blood T cells in healthy people across ages. Trimming cost V 4 bases and J 4 bases; bases outside gene matches: 3. CDR3 length: 13 amino acids. The V gene's germline CDR1 is MNHEY and CDR2 SVGAGI. With regard to this clonotype: Antigen: not known.

Points from the study as a whole: Diversity of TCR beta per million T cells declined in a roughly linear way with age. Because donor CMV status was unknown, expanded clonotype changes were possibly confounded.

For the second PCR, which ran for roughly 6 to 12 cycles, a sample-barcoded 5' primer and a J-beta primer mix were used. TCRdb analysed the 5' RACE reads with MiXCR anew, one entry per CDR3 protein. The sample lists about 1.4 million distinct CDR3 sequences; roughly 64% were seen once. The chain employs TRBV6-5 and TRBJ1-2, with TRBD1 identical over 7 bases. The sequenced material came from blood. This receptor was identified in a man between 18 and 29 years old in good health. Written as DNA, the CDR3 is TGTGCCAGCAGTTGGGACAGTTTCTATGGCTACACCTTC. Encoded protein: CASSWDSFYGYTF.